This T cell receptor beta chain was sequenced during a study of cytomegalovirus exposure and HLA in healthy donors. Primers for the PCR totalled 60 Vbeta and 13 Jbeta. Measured with immunoSEQ multiplex PCR; TCRdb has only the in-frame clones, and not every one. Of some 160,000 clones in the sample, about 88% were seen once. Germline assignment: CDR1 MNHEY and CDR2 SVGAGI. This CDR3 is built from 15 residues. As regards this clone: One end of the junction is discordant with germline, which a read error may explain.

The J gene is TRBJ1-3, the V gene TRBV6-5; maybe TRBD1 (6 bases). The material sequenced was PBMCs. The sequence came from a man between 25 and 39 years old in good health and CMV-seropositive. CDR3 coding DNA: TGTGCCGGCAGTTACTCGGGGGCCTCTGGAAACACCATATATTTT. Amino acid sequence: CAGSYSGASGNTIYF.